The source of this TCR beta chain is a study of T cell responses to AZD1222 COVID-19 vaccine. Whole-study findings and limits: Most donors were white British, females outnumbered males, and clonal diversity was possibly underestimated.

Trimming took off 3 bases at V and 4 bases at J, with 13 bases between the two ends. The CDR3 sequence is 15 residues long. CDR1 LNHDA and CDR2 SQIVND come from the germline V gene (reference sequence). For this clone: Its specificity is unknown.

Produced via immunoSEQ multiplex PCR; TCRdb's table is partial and in-frame only. The sample has about 160,000 clones, 88% seen once. V is TRBV19 and J is TRBJ1-3, with unresolved D. This receptor was taken from an adult in good health. This specimen consisted of peripheral blood, obtained on day 0 of AZD1222 vaccination. The DNA of the CDR3 is TGTGCCAGTAGTATTTTTTTAGATCCGGGAAACACCATATATTTT. Encoded protein: CASSIFLDPGNTIYF. The full variable domain, its missing parts supplied by reference TRBV19 and TRBJ1-3, is DGGITQSPKYLFRKEGQNVTLSCEQNLNHDAMYWYRQDPGQGLRLIYYSQIVNDFQKGDIAEGYSVSREKKESFPLTVTSAQKNPTAFYLCASSIFLDPGNTIYFGEGSWLTVV.